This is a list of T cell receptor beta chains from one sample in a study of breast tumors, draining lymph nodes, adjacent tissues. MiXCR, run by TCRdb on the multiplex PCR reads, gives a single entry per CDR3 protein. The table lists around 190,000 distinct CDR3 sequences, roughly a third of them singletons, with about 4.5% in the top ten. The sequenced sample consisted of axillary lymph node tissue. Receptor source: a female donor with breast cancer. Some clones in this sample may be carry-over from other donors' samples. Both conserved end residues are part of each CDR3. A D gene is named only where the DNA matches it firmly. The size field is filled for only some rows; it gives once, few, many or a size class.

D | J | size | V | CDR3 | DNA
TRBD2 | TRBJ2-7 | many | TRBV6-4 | CASTQLAATYEQYF | TGTGCCAGCACCCAACTAGCGGCCACCTACGAGCAGTACTTC
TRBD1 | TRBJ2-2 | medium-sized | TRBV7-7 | CASSQDRSGELFF | TGTGCTAGCAGCCAGGACAGGTCCGGGGAGCTGTTTTTT
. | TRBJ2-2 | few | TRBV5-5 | CASSRAVPAANTGELFF | TGTGCCAGCAGCCGGGCGGTCCCAGCGGCGAACACCGGGGAGCTGTTTTTT
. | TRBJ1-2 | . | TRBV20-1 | CSAKRWDLGYTF | TGCAGTGCTAAGAGGTGGGATCTTGGCTACACCTTC
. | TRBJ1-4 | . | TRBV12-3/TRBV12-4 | CASSLEVSTNEKLFF | TGTGCCAGCAGTTTAGAGGTTTCAACTAATGAAAAACTGTTTTTT
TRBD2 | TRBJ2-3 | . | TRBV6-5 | CASSYFAPGTSGGASSTQYF | TGTGCCAGCAGTTACTTCGCTCCCGGGACTAGCGGGGGGGCGAGTTCGACGCAGTATTTT
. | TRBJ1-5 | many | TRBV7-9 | CASSLATGFQPQHF | TGTGCCAGCAGCTTAGCAACGGGTTTTCAGCCCCAGCATTTT
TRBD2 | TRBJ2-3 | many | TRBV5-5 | CASRPRGLAGADTDTQYF | TGTGCCAGCAGACCGAGGGGACTAGCGGGAGCGGACACAGATACGCAGTATTTT
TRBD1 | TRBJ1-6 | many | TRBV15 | CATSRVQGRDSPLHF | TGTGCCACCAGCAGAGTACAGGGGAGGGATTCACCCCTCCACTTT
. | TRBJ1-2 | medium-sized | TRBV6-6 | CASSGRGRNYGYTF | TGTGCCAGCAGCGGCAGGGGCAGGAACTATGGCTACACCTTC
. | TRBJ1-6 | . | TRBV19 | CASSRVGGSATYNSPPHF | TGTGCCAGTAGTAGGGTGGGGGGCAGTGCCACCTATAATTCACCCCCCCACTTT
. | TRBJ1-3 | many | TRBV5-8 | CASSLWQSSGNTIYF | TGTGCCAGCAGCTTGTGGCAGAGCTCTGGAAACACCATATATTTT
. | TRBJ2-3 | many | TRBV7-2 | CASSLRSGKDTQYF | TGTGCCAGCAGCTTACGGAGCGGCAAGGATACGCAGTATTTT
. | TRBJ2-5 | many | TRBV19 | CASSPPGIQETQYF | TGTGCCAGTAGTCCCCCCGGGATCCAAGAGACCCAGTACTTC
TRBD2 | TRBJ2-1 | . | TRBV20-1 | CSARGQGLAGAELGEQFF | TGCAGTGCTCGGGGGCAGGGACTAGCGGGAGCAGAATTGGGTGAGCAGTTCTTC
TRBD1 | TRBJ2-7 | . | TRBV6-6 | CASRRDRGIPYEQYF | TGTGCCAGCAGGCGGGACAGGGGGATTCCCTACGAGCAGTACTTC
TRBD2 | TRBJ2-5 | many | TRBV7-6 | CASSLRTSGTQETQYF | TGTGCCAGCAGCCTCCGGACTAGCGGGACCCAAGAGACCCAGTACTTC
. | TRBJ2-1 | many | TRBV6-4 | CASSDRAGASYNEQFF | TGTGCCAGCAGTGACCGGGCCGGGGCCTCCTACAATGAGCAGTTCTTC
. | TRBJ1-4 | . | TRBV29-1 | CSVGTGEKLFF | TGCAGCGTAGGGACGGGGGAAAAACTGTTTTTT
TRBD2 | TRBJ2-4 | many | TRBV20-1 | CSARPRAGGAKNIQYF | TGCAGTGCTAGACCCCGAGCGGGAGGCGCCAAAAACATTCAGTACTTC
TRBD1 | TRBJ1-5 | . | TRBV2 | CASRQGQGSNQPQHF | TGTGCCAGCAGACAGGGACAGGGTAGCAATCAGCCCCAGCATTTT
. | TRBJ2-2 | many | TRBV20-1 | CSARKQGGVDTGELFF | TGCAGTGCTAGAAAGCAGGGTGGCGTTGACACCGGGGAGCTGTTTTTT
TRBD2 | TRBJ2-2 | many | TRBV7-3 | CASSLTLTSGSGTGELFF | TGTGCCAGCAGCTTAACGCTAACTAGCGGGAGTGGCACCGGGGAGCTGTTTTTT
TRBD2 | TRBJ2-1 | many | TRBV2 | CASSEVNSGAYNEQFF | TGTGCCAGCAGTGAAGTAAATAGCGGGGCCTACAATGAGCAGTTCTTC
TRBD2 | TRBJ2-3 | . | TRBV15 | CATSSLAVLAGGRGDTQYF | TGTGCCACCAGCAGCTTGGCCGTCCTAGCGGGGGGGCGTGGAGATACGCAGTATTTT
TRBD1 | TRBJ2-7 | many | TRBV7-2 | CASSSRLRTGAREQYF | TGTGCCAGCAGCTCGAGGTTGAGGACAGGGGCACGGGAGCAGTACTTC
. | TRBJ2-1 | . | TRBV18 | CASRLTLDLTTYNEQFF | TGTGCCAGCCGACTCACATTGGACTTGACGACTTACAATGAGCAGTTCTTC
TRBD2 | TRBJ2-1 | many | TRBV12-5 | CASGPGEGRNEQFF | TGTGCTAGTGGTCCTGGGGAGGGCCGCAATGAGCAGTTCTTC
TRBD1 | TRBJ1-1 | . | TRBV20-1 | CSADSRDRVGTEAFF | TGCAGTGCTGACTCTCGGGACAGGGTGGGCACTGAAGCTTTCTTT
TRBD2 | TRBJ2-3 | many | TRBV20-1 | CSARERGGRALNTQYF | TGCAGTGCTAGAGAGAGAGGCGGGAGGGCCTTAAATACGCAGTATTTT
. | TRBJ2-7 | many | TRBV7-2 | CASSLGNIGGSEQYF | TGTGCCAGCAGCCTGGGGAACATTGGGGGATCCGAGCAGTACTTC
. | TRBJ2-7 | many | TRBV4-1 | CASSQDSPGPYEQYF | TGCGCCAGCAGCCAAGACTCGCCGGGGCCCTACGAGCAGTACTTC
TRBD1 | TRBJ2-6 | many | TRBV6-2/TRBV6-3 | CASSYLHTTGSGANVLTF | TGTGCCAGCAGTTACCTCCACACGACAGGGTCTGGGGCCAACGTCCTGACTTTC
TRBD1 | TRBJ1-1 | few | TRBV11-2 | CASSKRQGANTEAFF | TGTGCCAGCAGCAAGCGACAGGGGGCGAACACTGAAGCTTTCTTT
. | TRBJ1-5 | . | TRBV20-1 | CSASPGGTHSNQPQHF | TGCAGTGCTAGTCCGGGGGGCACACATAGCAATCAGCCCCAGCATTTT
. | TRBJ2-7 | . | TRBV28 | CASSSQPPVTYEQYF | TGTGCCAGCAGTTCACAGCCTCCGGTTACCTACGAGCAGTACTTC
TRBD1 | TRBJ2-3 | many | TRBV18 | CASSPGQLADTQYF | TGTGCCAGCTCACCGGGACAGCTGGCAGATACGCAGTATTTT
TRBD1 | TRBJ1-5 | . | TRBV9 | CASSTRDRGNQPPHF | TGTGCCAGCAGCACCCGGGACAGGGGCAACCAGCCCCCGCATTTT
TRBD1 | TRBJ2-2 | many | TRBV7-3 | CASRQGARGELFF | TGTGCCAGCAGACAGGGGGCAAGAGGGGAGCTGTTTTTT
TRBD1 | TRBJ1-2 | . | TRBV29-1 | CSFGTDYGYTF | TGCAGCTTTGGGACAGACTATGGCTACACCTTC
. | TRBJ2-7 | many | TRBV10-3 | CAIVDTDSYEQYF | TGTGCCATCGTAGACACCGACTCCTACGAGCAGTACTTC
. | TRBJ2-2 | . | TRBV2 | CASGELFF | TGTGCCAGCGGGGAGCTGTTTTTT
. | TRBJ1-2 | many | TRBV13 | CASSLEGNNYGYTF | TGTGCCAGCAGCTTAGAAGGCAACAACTATGGCTACACCTTC
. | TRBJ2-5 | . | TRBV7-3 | CASSLGGSSGQETQYF | TGTGCCAGCAGCTTAGGTGGGAGTAGCGGCCAAGAGACCCAGTACTTC
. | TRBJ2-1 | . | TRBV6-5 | CASGVVLGNEQFF | TGTGCCAGCGGGGTGGTTCTGGGCAATGAGCAGTTCTTC
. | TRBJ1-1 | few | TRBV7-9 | CASSLSFRDTEAFF | TGTGCCAGCAGCCTCTCATTTAGGGATACTGAAGCTTTCTTT
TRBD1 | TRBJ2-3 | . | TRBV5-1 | CASSLTGQGVDTQYF | TGCGCCAGCAGCTTGACGGGACAGGGGGTCGATACGCAGTATTTT
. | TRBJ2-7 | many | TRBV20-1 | CSARDFGTGEYEQYF | TGCAGTGCTAGAGATTTCGGTACAGGTGAATACGAGCAGTACTTC
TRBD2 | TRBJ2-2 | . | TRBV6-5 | CASRPRGGRRTGELFF | TGTGCCAGCAGGCCTCGGGGGGGCCGGAGGACCGGGGAGCTGTTTTTT
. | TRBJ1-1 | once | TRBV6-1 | CASSEPTEAFF | TGTGCCAGCAGTGAACCCACTGAAGCTTTCTTT
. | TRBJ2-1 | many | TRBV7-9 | CASSLSSRDEQFF | TGTGCCAGCAGCTTAAGCTCGCGTGATGAGCAGTTCTTC
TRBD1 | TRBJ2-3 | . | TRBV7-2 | CASSFRGGTGGDTQYF | TGTGCCAGCAGCTTTAGAGGGGGGACAGGGGGAGATACGCAGTATTTT
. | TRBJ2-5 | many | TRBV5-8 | CASNLRGSWETQYF | TGTGCCAGCAACCTGAGGGGGAGTTGGGAGACCCAGTACTTC
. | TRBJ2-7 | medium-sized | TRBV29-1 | CSVWTGSYEQYF | TGCAGCGTCTGGACTGGCTCCTACGAGCAGTACTTC
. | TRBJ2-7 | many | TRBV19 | CASSISRGVHEQYF | TGTGCCAGTAGTATATCAAGAGGAGTCCACGAGCAGTACTTC
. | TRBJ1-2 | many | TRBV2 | CASSDQRDNYGYTF | TGTGCCAGCAGTGATCAACGAGACAACTATGGCTACACCTTC
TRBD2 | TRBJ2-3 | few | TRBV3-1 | CASSPYPLGLATHTDTQYF | TGTGCCAGCAGCCCCTACCCGCTGGGACTAGCGACCCACACAGATACGCAGTATTTT
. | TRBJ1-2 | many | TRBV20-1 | CSARVQGNGYTF | TGCAGTGCTAGGGTACAGGGTAATGGCTACACCTTC
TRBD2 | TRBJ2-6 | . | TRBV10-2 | CASMGGRLVLTF | TGCGCCAGCATGGGCGGGAGATTGGTCCTGACTTTC